This T cell receptor beta chain comes out of a study of beta chain features in type 1 diabetes. Study-level background: There were 107,917,701 sorted cells examined across all samples. Study outcomes and limitations: Comparison showed that naive, central memory and Treg TCRB repertoires appeared more similar among patients than among healthy donors. Whatever favoring of shorter templates PCR might show would apply equally to patients and controls. There was a moderate but significant shortening of TCRB CDR3s in all four CD4+ subsets of Type 1 diabetes patients.

This clone has a handful of counts. Its specificity is not known. The CDR3 has 14 amino acids. Germline V lookup: CDR1 SNHLY, CDR2 FYNNEI. V shed 8 bases and J 1 base; nucleotides not matched to a gene: 7. Sequenced material consisted of expressed TCRB transcripts (all of the isolated RNA was reverse transcribed). Profiled with immunoSEQ multiplex PCR; TCRdb holds only in-frame clones, not every one. Of 100,000 to 150,000 clones detected, 15% to 20% appear once; the ten largest clones hold 2% to 3%. This TCR came from a man younger than 30 with type 1 diabetes. Sequenced material: central memory CD4+ T cells from blood. The chain is built from TRBV2 and TRBJ1-1; 7 bases are shared with TRBD1. The CDR3 DNA sequence: TGTGCCAGCCGGGACAGCTCGGCGAACACTGAAGCTTTCTTT. This sequence encodes CASRDSSANTEAFF.